This TCR beta chain is drawn from a study of control samples from healthy donors and cancer patients. The V end lost 5 bases, the J end lost 4 bases, and 18 bases lay between the germline ends. The CDR3 loop spans 16 amino acids. Germline CDR1 reads SGHAT; CDR2 reads FQNNGV. The repertoire was sequenced with immunoSEQ multiplex PCR; TCRdb's copy has only in-frame clones and lacks some. The data show 100,000 or so clones, more than 85% seen once. V gene TRBV11-2 combines with J gene TRBJ2-1; D is undetermined. Sequenced input: blood. This receptor was identified in a woman aged 50 to 60 in good health. The CDR3, as DNA: TGTGCCAGCAGCCCCGTCCATGGCGGTTCATACAATGAGCAGTTCTTC. Protein sequence: CASSPVHGGSYNEQFF.